This is a list of T cell receptor beta chains from one sample in a study of T cells in Graves' hyperthyroidism and ophthalmopathy. TCRdb processed the multiplex PCR reads anew with MiXCR; each CDR3 protein has one entry. The sample shows roughly 630,000 distinct CDR3 sequences, more than 15% of them seen only once. Sequencing input: blood. The receptors stem from a woman aged 30 to 39 with Graves' hyperthyroidism. Each CDR3 is given with its conserved first and last residue. The D gene is left open where the match is weak. Clone size is stated in some rows and not others, as once, few, many or a class when expanded.

D gene,clone size,V gene,J gene,CDR3 protein,CDR3 DNA
TRBD2,many,TRBV30,TRBJ2-1,CAWVAVRGARQFF,TGTGCCTGGGTTGCTGTGCGGGGGGCTCGGCAGTTCTTC
-,-,TRBV28,TRBJ2-7,CASSRRDWSYEQYF,TGTGCCAGCAGTCGTCGGGACTGGTCCTACGAGCAGTACTTC
-,many,TRBV6-1,TRBJ2-7,CASRVGGYEQYF,TGTGCCAGCAGGGTAGGGGGGTACGAGCAGTACTTC
-,many,TRBV12-3/TRBV12-4,TRBJ2-7,CASSAVVDFLTYEQYF,TGTGCCAGCAGTGCCGTCGTGGACTTCCTTACCTACGAGCAGTACTTC
-,many,TRBV6-1,TRBJ2-7,CASSLTGTYEQYF,TGTGCCAGCAGTTTAACAGGGACCTACGAGCAGTACTTC
-,many,TRBV7-8,TRBJ1-1,CASSLVRQTNTEAFF,TGTGCCAGCAGCTTAGTACGGCAGACGAACACTGAAGCTTTCTTT
-,many,TRBV3-1,TRBJ2-4,CASSQLQGGVAKNIQYF,TGTGCCAGCAGCCAATTACAGGGTGGGGTAGCCAAAAACATTCAGTACTTC
TRBD1,many,TRBV20-1,TRBJ2-7,CSASRGQAYEQYF,TGCAGTGCTAGCCGCGGACAGGCCTACGAGCAGTACTTC
-,few,TRBV15,TRBJ2-5,CATSRKYQETQYF,TGTGCCACCAGCAGGAAGTACCAAGAGACCCAGTACTTC
-,many,TRBV11-2,TRBJ2-5,CASSFVTRGETQYF,TGTGCCAGCAGCTTCGTTACCCGTGGGGAGACCCAGTACTTC
TRBD2,many,TRBV30,TRBJ2-1,CARWSGRGNEQFF,TGTGCCCGCTGGAGCGGGAGAGGGAATGAGCAGTTCTTC
-,few,TRBV7-9,TRBJ2-1,CASSKTLGGEQFF,TGTGCCAGCAGCAAAACACTAGGAGGTGAGCAGTTCTTC
-,many,TRBV20-1,TRBJ2-7,CSARDGLAGYEQYF,TGCAGTGCTAGAGATGGTCTAGCAGGCTACGAGCAGTACTTC
-,few,TRBV27,TRBJ2-3,CASSLVTPASTDTQYF,TGTGCCAGCAGTTTAGTAACCCCCGCTAGCACAGATACGCAGTATTTT
TRBD2,few,TRBV5-1,TRBJ2-1,CASSLGAKGLAGGIGEQFF,TGCGCCAGCAGCTTGGGGGCAAAGGGACTAGCGGGAGGTATAGGGGAGCAGTTCTTC
-,few,TRBV5-1,TRBJ1-4,CASSLGDKPEKLFF,TGCGCCAGCAGCTTGGGGGACAAGCCTGAAAAACTGTTTTTT
TRBD1,-,TRBV20-1,TRBJ2-1,CSARGRDRAYNEQFF,TGCAGTGCTAGAGGCCGGGACAGGGCATACAATGAGCAGTTCTTC
TRBD1,-,TRBV6-4,TRBJ1-2,CASRRDSNYGYTF,TGTGCCAGCCGACGGGACAGTAACTATGGCTACACCTTC
-,many,TRBV7-3,TRBJ2-5,CASSLTYQETQYF,TGTGCCAGCAGCTTAACCTACCAAGAGACCCAGTACTTC
-,few,TRBV9,TRBJ2-1,CASSVVGESYNEQFF,TGTGCCAGCAGCGTAGTAGGAGAGTCCTACAATGAGCAGTTCTTC